The source of this T cell receptor (beta chain) is a study of identical twins. General study results and limits: Cord blood beta clonotypes that were abundant carried fewer insertions, and memory repertoires showed no such trend. It was out-of-frame TCR alpha sharing in monozygotic twins that models underestimated.

This clonotype was observed many times. Its cognate antigen is unknown. Healthy Caucasians alone served as donors. cDNA molecules carried unique molecular identifiers, and template switching added a universal primer site. TCRdb passed the 5' RACE reads through MiXCR, listing each CDR3 protein once. This sample has about 690,000 distinct CDR3 sequences, with roughly 6% found just once. V lost 0 bases to trimming and J lost 0 bases; unmatched junction nucleotides: 8. In germline, CDR1 is MGHRA, CDR2 YSYEKL. The CDR3 covers 17 residues. Specimen: naive T cells sorted from blood. The rearrangement joins TRBV4-1 to TRBJ2-7, with 7 bases lining up with TRBD2. This sequence originates from a man aged 18 to 29 in good health. The CDR3 spells CASSQEVQRGSSYEQYV. The DNA of the CDR3 is TGCGCCAGCAGCCAAGAAGTTCAGCGGGGTAGCTCCTACGAGCAGTACGTC.